Sequencing of this T cell receptor (beta chain) was carried out in a study of CD8+ T cells in alopecia areata. On the study more broadly: Percentage of affected scalp area was the basis on which treated patients' severity was scored.

The CDR3 loop spans 14 amino acids. CDR1 is SGDLS, CDR2 YYNGEE, per germline. V lost 3 bases to trimming and J lost 6 bases; unmatched junction nucleotides: 4. The treatment is: oral pan-JAK inhibitor, 5-10 mg twice daily. Sequencing templates came from extracted RNA that was reverse transcribed into cDNA. TCRdb's table, derived via immunoSEQ multiplex PCR, lists solely in-frame clones and lacks some. Of around 290,000 clones listed, more than 45% were seen once; the top ten hold approximately 1.7%. This TCR came from a human donor with alopecia areata. The material sequenced was CD4+ T cells sorted from blood, taken at week 24, from a patient treated with tofacitinib. The chain couples TRBV9 to TRBJ2-1; 9 bases agree with TRBD1. The CDR3: CASSGQGDPNEQFF. CDR3 bases: TGTGCCAGCAGCGGACAGGGGGACCCCAATGAGCAGTTCTTC. Combining the CDR3 with reference TRBV9 and TRBJ2-1 gives the whole variable domain DSGVTQTPKHLITATGQRVTLRCSPRSGDLSVYWYQQSLDQGLQFLIQYYNGEERAKGNILERFSAQQFPDLHSELNLSSLELGDSALYFCASSGQGDPNEQFFGPGTRLTVL.